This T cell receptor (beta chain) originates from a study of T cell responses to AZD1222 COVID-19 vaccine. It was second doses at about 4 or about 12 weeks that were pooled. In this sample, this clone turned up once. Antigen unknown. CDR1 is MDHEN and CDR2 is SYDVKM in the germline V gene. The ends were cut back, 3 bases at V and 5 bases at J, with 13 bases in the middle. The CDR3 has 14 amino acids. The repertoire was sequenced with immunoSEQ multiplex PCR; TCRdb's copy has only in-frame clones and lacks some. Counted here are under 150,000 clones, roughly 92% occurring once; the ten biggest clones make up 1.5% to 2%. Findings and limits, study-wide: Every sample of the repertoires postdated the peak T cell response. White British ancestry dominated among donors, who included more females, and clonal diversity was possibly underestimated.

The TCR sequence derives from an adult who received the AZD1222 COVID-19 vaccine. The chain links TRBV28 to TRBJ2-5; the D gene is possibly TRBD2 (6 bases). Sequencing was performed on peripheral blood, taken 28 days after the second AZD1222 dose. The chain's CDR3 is CASSLGGVTETQYF. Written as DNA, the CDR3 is TGTGCCAGCAGTTTGGGGGGAGTAACGGAGACCCAGTACTTC.